Below, 9 T cell receptor beta chains from the same sample are listed, as sequenced in a study of regulatory T cells in long-lasting Graves disease. Regarding time point: persistent/refractory GD, antithyroid drugs over 5 years with positive TRAb. The TCR library was made from RNA extracted from PBMCs. The TCR beta library used iRepertoire HTBI primers with Arm-PCR amplification of CDR3. One entry per CDR3 protein results from TCRdb running MiXCR on the multiplex PCR reads. This repertoire shows around 400,000 distinct CDR3 sequences, around 20% found once; its top ten account for about 26%. Source: peripheral blood mononuclear cells (PBMCs), taken when the disease was refractory, from a patient treated with antithyroid drugs. These receptors originate from a female donor with Graves disease.

This sequence joins TRBV20-1 and TRBJ1-6, with a weak D call TRBD1 (6 bases). Between the trimmed V and J ends, which lost 0 bases and 7 bases, there was a span of 10 bases. The CDR3 is 14 residues long. Per germline, CDR1 DFQATT and CDR2 SNEGSKA (reference sequence). This CDR3 is CSARETGGNSPLHF. The DNA for the CDR3 is TGCAGTGCTAGAGAGACAGGAGGAAATTCACCCCTCCACTTT.

This clonotype turned up a few times. The genes are TRBV29-1 and TRBJ2-6; the D gene is possibly TRBD1 (5 bases). Trimming stripped 7 bases from V and 2 bases from J, with 6 bases between. CDR3 size: 12 residues. The germline V gene encodes CDR1 SQVTM and CDR2 ANQGSEA. The CDR3 is CSADTGANVLTF. In DNA form, the CDR3 reads TGCAGCGCGGACACTGGGGCCAACGTCCTGACTTTC.

This clonotype showed up just a few times. The chain recombines TRBV12-3 or TRBV12-4 with TRBJ2-2; TRBD1 matches at 10 bases. V lost 5 bases to trimming and J lost 4 bases; unmatched junction nucleotides: 10. The CDR3 is 17 residues long. CDR3 loop: CASSPFTTGGRTGELFF. The CDR3 region has the DNA TGTGCCAGCAGTCCCTTCACGACAGGGGGCCGCACCGGGGAGCTGTTTTTT.

This clonotype was counted only a few times. The V gene is TRBV6-2 or TRBV6-3, the J gene TRBJ1-1; D call uncertain. Germline V lookup: CDR1 MNHEY, CDR2 SVGEGT. The CDR3 is 12 residues long. V lost 5 bases to trimming and J lost 5 bases, with 9 bases between them. CDR3 sequence: CASSDIHTEAFF. CDR3 coding DNA: TGTGCCAGCAGTGATATTCATACTGAAGCTTTCTTT.

The DNA for the CDR3 is TGTGCCAGTAGTTCCGGGACAACTTATGGCTACACCTTC. This encodes CASSSGTTYGYTF. V is TRBV19 and J is TRBJ1-2; D may be TRBD1 (6 bases). Germline V gene lookup returns CDR1 LNHDA and CDR2 SQIVND (reference sequence). CDR3 length equals 13 residues. The germline V and J ends were trimmed by 5 bases and 5 bases, with 12 bases remaining between them.

In its sample, this clonotype was seen a few times. The chain couples TRBV5-1 to TRBJ2-3, with a possible D match to TRBD2 (6 bases). The J call could be wrong; TRBJ2-5 is a better fit for the DNA end. Germline loops: CDR1 SGHRS, CDR2 YFSETQ. CDR3 length: 15 residues. CDR3 coding DNA: TGCGCCAGCACCCATGGGACTCTCGGGGGAGAGACCCAGTACTTC. Translated: CASTHGTLGGETQYF.

Remarks on this clonotype: A read error is the likely source, as a far larger clone sits one nucleotide away. V gene TRBV7-6 combines with J gene TRBJ1-5, with TRBD1 matching over 7 bases. Germline V gene lookup returns CDR1 SGHVS and CDR2 FNYEAQ. This CDR3 is 14 amino acids long. CDR3 DNA sequence: TGTGCCAGCAACTTACAGGGGAGCAATCAGCCCCAGCATTTT. It codes for CASNLQGSNQPQHF.

This clonotype was seen a handful of times. V usage is TRBV29-1 and J usage is TRBJ2-7, with TRBD2 identical over 8 bases. The V and J ends lost 3 bases and 9 bases, in that order; junction bases with no gene match: 16. The CDR3 length is 15 residues. CDR1 SQVTM and CDR2 ANQGSEA come from the germline V gene. The CDR3 DNA follows: TGCAGCGTTGACCCTGGGAGCGGGAGCCTCCTAGGGCAGTACTTC. Its protein is CSVDPGSGSLLGQYF.

This clonotype has just a few counts. The chain is built from TRBV3-1 and TRBJ1-5, with D possibly TRBD1 on 5 matching bases. The V end lost 8 bases, the J end lost 10 bases, and 18 bases lay between the germline ends. CDR3 size: 13 residues. Per the germline V gene, CDR1 is LGHDT and CDR2 is YNNKEL (reference sequence). DNA for the CDR3: TGTGCCAGCTCCCGGGGCCGCGGGAGCCCCCAGCATTTT. Its translation is CASSRGRGSPQHF.